This TCR beta chain was retrieved from a study of HIV-infected patients and healthy controls. Reverse transcription used roughly 450 ng RNA and constant-region primers for alpha and beta. Separate chain-specific third strand synthesis with multiplexing indices produced the alpha and beta libraries. One primer pair amplified all rearrangements per chain; each cDNA got molecular barcodes. Second strand DNA was synthesized using a primer at the SP2 site. Each CDR3 protein gets one entry after TCRdb re-called the 5' RACE reads with MiXCR. The sample lists approximately 9,000 distinct CDR3 sequences, around 8.5% seen once, with roughly 30% in the top ten. Whole blood was used without fractionation, so all unsorted peripheral T cells were included. The receptor was isolated from an adult with HIV infection. The donor label of this sample is uncertain. Source: blood, taken before antiretroviral therapy.

The CDR3 protein is CASRPLIDRETQYF. CDR3 DNA: TGTGCCAGCAGACCCCTTATTGACCGAGAGACCCAGTACTTC. The chain uses TRBV27 and TRBJ2-5; the D is unclear. Trimming removed 6 bases at V and 4 bases at J, with 15 bases between. The CDR3 has 14 amino acids. The germline V gene encodes CDR1 MNHEY and CDR2 SMNVEV (reference sequence).